The sample holds a few counts of the clone carrying this TCR beta chain. Antigen unknown. Recipients boosted at about 4 weeks or about 12 weeks are pooled. The sample belongs to a study of T cell responses to AZD1222 COVID-19 vaccine. Study-wide points: Spike was spanned by vaccine-associated CD4 TCRs, with dominance at 160-218 and 743-854. Females made up more of the donors, who were largely white British, and clonal diversity may have come out too low. Every sample of the repertoires postdated the peak T cell response.

Measured with immunoSEQ multiplex PCR; TCRdb has only the in-frame clones, and not every one. This sample yields tens of thousands of clones, of which about 89% are seen a single time; around 5% belongs to the top ten. Trimming shortened V by 0 bases and J by 3 bases, and 7 bases separated the two germline ends. This CDR3 is 13 amino acids long. From germline, CDR1 is SGHRS and CDR2 YFSETQ. The rearrangement joins TRBV5-1 to TRBJ2-7; D gene ambiguous. Sample: peripheral blood, taken 28 days after the second AZD1222 dose. The clonotype originates from an adult who received the AZD1222 COVID-19 vaccine. CDR3 protein: CASSLGHLYEQYF. CDR3 DNA sequence: TGCGCCAGCAGCTTGGGACATCTCTACGAGCAGTACTTC.